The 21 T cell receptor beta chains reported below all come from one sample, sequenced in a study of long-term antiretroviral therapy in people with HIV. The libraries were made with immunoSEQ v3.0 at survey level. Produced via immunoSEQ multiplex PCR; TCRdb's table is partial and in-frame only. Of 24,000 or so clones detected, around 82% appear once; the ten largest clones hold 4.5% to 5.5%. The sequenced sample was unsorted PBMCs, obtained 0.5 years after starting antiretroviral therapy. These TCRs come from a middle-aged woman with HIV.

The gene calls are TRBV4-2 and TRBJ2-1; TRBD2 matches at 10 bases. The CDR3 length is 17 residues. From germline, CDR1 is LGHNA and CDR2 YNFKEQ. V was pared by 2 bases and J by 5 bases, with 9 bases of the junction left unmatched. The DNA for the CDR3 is TGTGCCAGCAGCCAAAGGACTCAAGCGGGGGGGGACAATGAGCAGTTCTTC. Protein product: CASSQRTQAGGDNEQFF.

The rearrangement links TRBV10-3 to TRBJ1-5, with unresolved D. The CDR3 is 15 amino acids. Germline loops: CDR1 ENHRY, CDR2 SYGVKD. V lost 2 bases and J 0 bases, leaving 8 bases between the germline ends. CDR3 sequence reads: CAISEGRNSNQPQHF. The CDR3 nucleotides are TGTGCCATCAGTGAGGGACGGAATAGCAATCAGCCCCAGCATTTT.

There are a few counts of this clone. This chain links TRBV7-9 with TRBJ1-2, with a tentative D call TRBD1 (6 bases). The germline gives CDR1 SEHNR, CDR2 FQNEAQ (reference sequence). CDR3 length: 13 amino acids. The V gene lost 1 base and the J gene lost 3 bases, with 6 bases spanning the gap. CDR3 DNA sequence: TGTGCCAGCAGCTTAGGGACAGACTATGGCTACACCTTC. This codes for CASSLGTDYGYTF.

The CDR3, as DNA: TGTGCCAGCAGTTACTCACCGGGGACCAGCAATCAGCCCCAGCATTTT. Protein product: CASSYSPGTSNQPQHF. V and J are TRBV6-6 and TRBJ1-5, with D possibly matching TRBD1 (5 bases). Germline-derived CDR1 and CDR2 are MNHNY and SVGAGI (reference sequence). The length of the CDR3 is 16 residues. V lost 0 bases and J lost 1, with 10 bases in between.

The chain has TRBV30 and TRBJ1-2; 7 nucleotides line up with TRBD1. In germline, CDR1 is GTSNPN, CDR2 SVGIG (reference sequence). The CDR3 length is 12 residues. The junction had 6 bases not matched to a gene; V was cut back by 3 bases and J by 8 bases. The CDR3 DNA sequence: TGTGCCTGGAGAACAGGGGTTGGAGGCTACACCTTC. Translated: CAWRTGVGGYTF.

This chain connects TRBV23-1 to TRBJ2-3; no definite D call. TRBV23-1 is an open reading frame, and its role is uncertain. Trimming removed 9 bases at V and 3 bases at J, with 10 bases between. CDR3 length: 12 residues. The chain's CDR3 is CARPPRTDTQYF. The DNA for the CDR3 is TGCGCCAGACCGCCAAGGACAGATACGCAGTATTTT.

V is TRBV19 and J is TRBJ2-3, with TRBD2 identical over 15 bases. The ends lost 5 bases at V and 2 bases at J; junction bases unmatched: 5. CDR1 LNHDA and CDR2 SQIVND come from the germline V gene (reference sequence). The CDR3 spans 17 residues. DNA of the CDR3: TGTGCCAGTAGTCCGCGGACTAGCGGGGGGGTCACAGATACGCAGTATTTT. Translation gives CASSPRTSGGVTDTQYF. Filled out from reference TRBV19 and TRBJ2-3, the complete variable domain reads DGGITQSPKYLFRKEGQNVTLSCEQNLNHDAMYWYRQDPGQGLRLIYYSQIVNDFQKGDIAEGYSVSREKKESFPLTVTSAQKNPTAFYLCASSPRTSGGVTDTQYFGPGTRLTVL.

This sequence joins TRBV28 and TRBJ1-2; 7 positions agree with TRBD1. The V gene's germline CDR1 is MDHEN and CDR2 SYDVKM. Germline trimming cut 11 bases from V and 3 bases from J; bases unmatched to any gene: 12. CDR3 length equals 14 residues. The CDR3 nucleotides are TGTGCCCACAGAGGGGGCCCGCGGGACTATGGCTACACCTTC. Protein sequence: CAHRGGPRDYGYTF.

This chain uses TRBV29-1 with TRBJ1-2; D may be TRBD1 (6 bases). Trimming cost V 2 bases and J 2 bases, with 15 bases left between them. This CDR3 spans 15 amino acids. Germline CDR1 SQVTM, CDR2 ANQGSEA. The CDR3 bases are TGCAGCGTTGAAAGAGGGAGGGGGAGGAACTATGGCTACACCTTC. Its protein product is CSVERGRGRNYGYTF.

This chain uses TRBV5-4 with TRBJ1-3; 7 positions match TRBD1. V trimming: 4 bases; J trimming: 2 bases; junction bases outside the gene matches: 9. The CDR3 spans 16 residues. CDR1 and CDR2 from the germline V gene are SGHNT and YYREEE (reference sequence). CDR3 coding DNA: TGTGCCAGCAGCCCCCGCAGGGGGTCTACTGGAAACACCATATATTTT. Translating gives CASSPRRGSTGNTIYF.

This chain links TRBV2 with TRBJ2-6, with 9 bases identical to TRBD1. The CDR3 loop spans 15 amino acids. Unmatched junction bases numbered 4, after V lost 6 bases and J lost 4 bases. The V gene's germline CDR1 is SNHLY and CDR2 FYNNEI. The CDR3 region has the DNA TGTGCCAGCAGGGGGGACAGGGCGGGGGCCAACGTCCTGACTTTC. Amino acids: CASRGDRAGANVLTF.

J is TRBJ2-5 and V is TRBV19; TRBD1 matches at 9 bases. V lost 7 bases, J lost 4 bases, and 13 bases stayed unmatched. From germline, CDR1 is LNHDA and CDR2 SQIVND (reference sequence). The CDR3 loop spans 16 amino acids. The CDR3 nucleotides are TGTGCCAGTACGAGAAAGGGACAGGGATCAGGAGAGACCCAGTACTTC. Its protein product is CASTRKGQGSGETQYF.

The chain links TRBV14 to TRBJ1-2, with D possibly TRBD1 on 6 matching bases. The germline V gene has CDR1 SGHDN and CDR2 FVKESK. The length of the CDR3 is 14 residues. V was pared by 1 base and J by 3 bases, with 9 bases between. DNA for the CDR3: TGTGCCAGCAGCCAAGTTGGACAGTACTATGGCTACACCTTC. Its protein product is CASSQVGQYYGYTF.

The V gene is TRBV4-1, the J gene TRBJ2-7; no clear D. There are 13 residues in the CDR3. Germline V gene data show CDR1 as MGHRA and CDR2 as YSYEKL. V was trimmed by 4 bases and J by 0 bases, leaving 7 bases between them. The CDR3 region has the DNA TGCGCCAGCAGCCCACCTTCCTCCTACGAGCAGTACTTC. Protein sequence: CASSPPSSYEQYF.

The CDR3 reads CASSWGAGGYQETQYF. CDR3 nucleotide sequence: TGTGCCAGCAGCTGGGGGGCAGGGGGGTACCAAGAGACCCAGTACTTC. The chain links TRBV7-2 to TRBJ2-5, with D perhaps TRBD1 (7 bases). The V gene lost 4 bases and the J gene lost 0 bases, with 15 bases spanning the gap. The CDR3 covers 16 residues. CDR1 SGHTA and CDR2 FQGNSA come from the germline V gene. Full variable domain (remainder filled in from reference TRBV7-2 and TRBJ2-5): GAGVSQSPSNKVTEKGKDVELRCDPISGHTALYWYRQSLGQGLEFLIYFQGNSAPDKSGLPSDRFSAERTGGSVSTLTIQRTQQEDSAVYLCASSWGAGGYQETQYFGPGTRLLVL.

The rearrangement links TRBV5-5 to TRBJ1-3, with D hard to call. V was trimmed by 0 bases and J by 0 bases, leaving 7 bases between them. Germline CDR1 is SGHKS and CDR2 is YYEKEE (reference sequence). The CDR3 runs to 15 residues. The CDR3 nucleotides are TGTGCCAGCAGCTTGGGCAGCAGCTCTGGAAACACCATATATTTT. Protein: CASSLGSSSGNTIYF.

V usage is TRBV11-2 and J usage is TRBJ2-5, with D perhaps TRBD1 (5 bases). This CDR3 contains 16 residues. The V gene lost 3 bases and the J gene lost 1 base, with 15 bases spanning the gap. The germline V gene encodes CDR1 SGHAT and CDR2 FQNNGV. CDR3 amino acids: CASSFLRRRGQETQYF. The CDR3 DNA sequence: TGTGCCAGCAGCTTCCTCAGGCGTAGGGGCCAAGAGACCCAGTACTTC.

The CDR3 bases are TGCGCCAGCAGCCCCCGAGGGTTCGGCACCGGGGAGCTGTTTTTT. Translation gives CASSPRGFGTGELFF. The V call is TRBV5-1, the J call TRBJ2-2; D possibly corresponds to TRBD2 (5 bases). The V and J ends lost 4 bases and 4 bases respectively, with 14 bases between them. Per germline, CDR1 SGHRS and CDR2 YFSETQ. The CDR3 sequence is 15 residues long.

CDR3 nucleotides: TGTGCCTGGGACTCCGCATACAATGAGCAGTTCTTC. Translating it yields CAWDSAYNEQFF. This chain uses TRBV30 with TRBJ2-1; D unresolved. The germline V and J ends were trimmed by 5 bases and 4 bases, with 9 bases remaining between them. Looked up from germline, CDR1 is GTSNPN and CDR2 is SVGIG (reference sequence). This CDR3 comprises 12 residues.

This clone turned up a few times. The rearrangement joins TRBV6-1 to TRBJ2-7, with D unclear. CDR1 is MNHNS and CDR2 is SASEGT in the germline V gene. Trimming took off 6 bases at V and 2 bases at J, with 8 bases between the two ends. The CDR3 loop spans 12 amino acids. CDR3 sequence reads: CASRKATYEQYF. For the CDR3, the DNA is TGTGCCAGCAGGAAGGCCACCTACGAGCAGTACTTC.

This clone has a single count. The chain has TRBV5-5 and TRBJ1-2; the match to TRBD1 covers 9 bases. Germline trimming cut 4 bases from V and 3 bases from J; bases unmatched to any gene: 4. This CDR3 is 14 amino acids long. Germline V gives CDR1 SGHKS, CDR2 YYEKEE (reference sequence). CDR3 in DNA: TGTGCCAGCAGCCTAGACAGGGGGTACTATGGCTACACCTTC. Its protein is CASSLDRGYYGYTF.